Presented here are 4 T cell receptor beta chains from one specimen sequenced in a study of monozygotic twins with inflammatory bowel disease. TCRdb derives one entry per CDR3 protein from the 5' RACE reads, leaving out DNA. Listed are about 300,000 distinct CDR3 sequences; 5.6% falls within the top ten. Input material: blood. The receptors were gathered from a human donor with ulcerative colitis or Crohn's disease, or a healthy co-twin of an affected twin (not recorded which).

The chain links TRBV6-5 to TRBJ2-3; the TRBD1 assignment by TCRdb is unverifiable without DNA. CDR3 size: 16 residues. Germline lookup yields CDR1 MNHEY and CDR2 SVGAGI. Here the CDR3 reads CASSNRDRDRRDTQYF.

The CDR3 spells CASSQVVGLTNEKLFF. The chain carries TRBV4-3 and TRBJ1-4. Per the germline V gene, CDR1 is LGHNA and CDR2 is YSLEER. The CDR3 is made up of 16 amino acids.

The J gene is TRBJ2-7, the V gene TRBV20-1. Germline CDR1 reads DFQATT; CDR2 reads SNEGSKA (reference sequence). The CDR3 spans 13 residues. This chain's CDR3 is CSASVGGYYEQYF.

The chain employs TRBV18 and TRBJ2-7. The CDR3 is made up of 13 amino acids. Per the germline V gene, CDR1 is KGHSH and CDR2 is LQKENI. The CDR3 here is CASSPRGSYEQYF.